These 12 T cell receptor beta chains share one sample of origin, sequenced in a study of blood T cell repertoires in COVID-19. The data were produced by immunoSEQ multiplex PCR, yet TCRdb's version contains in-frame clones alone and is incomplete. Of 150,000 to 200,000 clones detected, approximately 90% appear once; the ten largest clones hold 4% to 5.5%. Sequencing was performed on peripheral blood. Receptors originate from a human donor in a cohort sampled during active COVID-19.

CDR3 region: CASSLVDGGTGELFF. The DNA for the CDR3 is TGTGCCAGCAGCTTAGTGGATGGAGGCACCGGGGAGCTGTTTTTT. The chain employs TRBV11-3 and TRBJ2-2; perhaps TRBD2 as D (5 bases). Germline values: CDR1 SGHNT, CDR2 YENEEA. The CDR3 covers 15 residues. V lost 1 base to trimming and J lost 4 bases, with 10 bases between them.

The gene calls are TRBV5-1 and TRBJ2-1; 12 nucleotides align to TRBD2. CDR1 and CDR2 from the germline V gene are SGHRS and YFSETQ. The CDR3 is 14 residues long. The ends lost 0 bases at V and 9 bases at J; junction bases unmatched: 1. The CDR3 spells CASSLGTSGVEQFF. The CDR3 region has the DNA TGCGCCAGCAGCTTGGGGACTAGCGGGGTTGAGCAGTTCTTC.

CDR3 nucleotide sequence: TGTGCCAGCAGTTCCGGCGGAAACACTGAAGCTTTCTTT. As protein: CASSSGGNTEAFF. The rearrangement joins TRBV12-3 or TRBV12-4 to TRBJ1-1; no firm D call. CDR3 length equals 13 residues. The V gene lost 4 bases and the J gene lost 2 bases, with 8 bases spanning the gap.

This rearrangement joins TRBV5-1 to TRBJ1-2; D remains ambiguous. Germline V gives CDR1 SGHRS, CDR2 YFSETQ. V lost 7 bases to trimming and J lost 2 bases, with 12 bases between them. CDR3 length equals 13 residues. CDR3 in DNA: TGCGCCAGCCGGCAAGAGGCGAACTATGGCTACACCTTC. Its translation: CASRQEANYGYTF.

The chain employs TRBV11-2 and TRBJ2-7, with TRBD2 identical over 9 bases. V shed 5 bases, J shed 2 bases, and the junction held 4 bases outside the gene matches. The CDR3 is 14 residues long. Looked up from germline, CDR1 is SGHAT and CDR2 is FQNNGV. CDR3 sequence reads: CASSALAGPYEQYF. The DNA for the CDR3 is TGTGCCAGCAGCGCCCTAGCGGGACCCTACGAGCAGTACTTC.

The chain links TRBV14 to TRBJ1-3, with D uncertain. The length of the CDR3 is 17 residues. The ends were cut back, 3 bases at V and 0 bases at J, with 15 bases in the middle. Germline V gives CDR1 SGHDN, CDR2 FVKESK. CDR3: CASSQGASAFSGNTIYF. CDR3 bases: TGTGCCAGCAGCCAGGGAGCGTCGGCGTTCTCTGGAAACACCATATATTTT. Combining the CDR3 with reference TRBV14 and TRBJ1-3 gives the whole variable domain EAGVTQFPSHSVIEKGQTVTLRCDPISGHDNLYWYRRVMGKEIKFLLHFVKESKQDESGMPNNRFLAERTGGTYSTLKVQPAELEDSGVYFCASSQGASAFSGNTIYFGEGSWLTVV.

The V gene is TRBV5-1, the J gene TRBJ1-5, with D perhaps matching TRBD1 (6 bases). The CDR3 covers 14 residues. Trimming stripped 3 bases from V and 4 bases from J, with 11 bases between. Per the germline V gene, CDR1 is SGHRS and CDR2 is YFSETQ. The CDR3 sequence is CASSSGQPNQPQHF. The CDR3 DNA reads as TGCGCCAGCAGCTCCGGACAGCCTAATCAGCCCCAGCATTTT.

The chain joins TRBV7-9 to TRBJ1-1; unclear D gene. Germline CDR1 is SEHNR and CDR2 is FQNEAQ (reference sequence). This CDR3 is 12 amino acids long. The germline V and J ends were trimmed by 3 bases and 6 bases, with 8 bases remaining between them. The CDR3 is CASSLLAAEAFF. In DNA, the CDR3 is TGTGCCAGCAGCTTGCTAGCCGCTGAAGCTTTCTTT.

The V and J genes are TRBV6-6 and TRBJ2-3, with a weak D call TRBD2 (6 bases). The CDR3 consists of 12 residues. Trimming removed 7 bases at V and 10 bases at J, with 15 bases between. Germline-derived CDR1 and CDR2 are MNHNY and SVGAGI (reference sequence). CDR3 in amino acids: CASTTGGAAQYF. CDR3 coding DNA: TGTGCCAGCACCACAGGCGGGGCGGCGCAGTATTTT.

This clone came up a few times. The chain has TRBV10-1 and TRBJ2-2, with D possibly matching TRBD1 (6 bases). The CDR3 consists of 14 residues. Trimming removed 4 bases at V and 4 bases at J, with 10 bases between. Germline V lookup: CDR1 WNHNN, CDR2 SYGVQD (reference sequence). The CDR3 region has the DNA TGCGCCAGCAGTGGAAACAGGGCCACCGGGGAGCTGTTTTTT. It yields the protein CASSGNRATGELFF.

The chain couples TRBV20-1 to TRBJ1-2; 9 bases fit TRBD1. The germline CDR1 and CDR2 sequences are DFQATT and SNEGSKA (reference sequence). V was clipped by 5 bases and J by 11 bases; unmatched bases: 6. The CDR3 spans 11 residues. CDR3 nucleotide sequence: TGCAGTGCTGACAGGGGGTTGGGATACACCTTC. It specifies CSADRGLGYTF.

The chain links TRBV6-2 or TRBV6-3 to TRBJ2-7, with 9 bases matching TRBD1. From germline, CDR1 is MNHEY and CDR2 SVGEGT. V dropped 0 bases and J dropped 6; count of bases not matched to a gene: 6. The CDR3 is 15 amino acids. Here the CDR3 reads CASSYSRDRVSEQYF. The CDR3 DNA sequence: TGTGCCAGCAGTTACTCCAGGGACAGGGTCAGCGAGCAGTACTTC.